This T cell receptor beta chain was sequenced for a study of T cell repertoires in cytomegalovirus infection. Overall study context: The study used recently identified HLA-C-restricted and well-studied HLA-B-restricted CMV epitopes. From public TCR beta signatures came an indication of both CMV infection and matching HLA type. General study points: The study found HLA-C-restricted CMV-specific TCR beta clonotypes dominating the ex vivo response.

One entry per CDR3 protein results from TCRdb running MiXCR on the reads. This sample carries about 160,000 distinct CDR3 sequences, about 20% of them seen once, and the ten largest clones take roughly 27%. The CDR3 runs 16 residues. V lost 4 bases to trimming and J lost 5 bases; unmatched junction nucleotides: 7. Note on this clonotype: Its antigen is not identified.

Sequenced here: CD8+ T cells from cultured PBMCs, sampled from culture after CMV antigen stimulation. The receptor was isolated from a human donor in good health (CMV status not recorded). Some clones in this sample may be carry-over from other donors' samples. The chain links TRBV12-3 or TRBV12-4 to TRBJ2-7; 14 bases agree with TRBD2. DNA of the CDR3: TGTGCCAGCAGTTCGGGACTAGCGGGGGATAAAAACGAGCAGTACTTC. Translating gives CASSSGLAGDKNEQYF.